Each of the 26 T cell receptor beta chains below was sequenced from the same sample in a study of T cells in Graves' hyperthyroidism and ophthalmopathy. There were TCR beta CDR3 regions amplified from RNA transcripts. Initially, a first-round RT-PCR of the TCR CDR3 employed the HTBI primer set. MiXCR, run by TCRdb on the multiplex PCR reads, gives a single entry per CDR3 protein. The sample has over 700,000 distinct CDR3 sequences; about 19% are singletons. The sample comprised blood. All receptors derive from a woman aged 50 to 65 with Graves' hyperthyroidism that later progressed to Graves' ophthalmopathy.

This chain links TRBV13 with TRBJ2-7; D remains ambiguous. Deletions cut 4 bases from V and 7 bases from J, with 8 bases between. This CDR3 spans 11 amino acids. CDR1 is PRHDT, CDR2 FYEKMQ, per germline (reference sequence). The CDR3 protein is CASSSGLEQYF. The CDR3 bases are TGTGCCAGCAGCTCAGGTCTTGAGCAGTACTTC.

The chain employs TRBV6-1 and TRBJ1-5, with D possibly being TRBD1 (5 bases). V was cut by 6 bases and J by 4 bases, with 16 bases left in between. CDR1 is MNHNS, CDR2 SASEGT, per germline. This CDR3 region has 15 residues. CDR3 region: CASSNEGLENQPQHF. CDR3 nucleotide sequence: TGTGCCAGCAGCAACGAGGGGCTGGAGAATCAGCCCCAGCATTTT.

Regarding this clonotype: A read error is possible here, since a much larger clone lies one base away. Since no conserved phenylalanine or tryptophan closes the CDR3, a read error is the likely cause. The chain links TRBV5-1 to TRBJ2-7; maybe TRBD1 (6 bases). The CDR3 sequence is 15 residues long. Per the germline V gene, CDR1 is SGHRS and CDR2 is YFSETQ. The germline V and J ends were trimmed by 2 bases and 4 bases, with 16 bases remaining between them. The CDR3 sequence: CASSFSQGGQYEQYL. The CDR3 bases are TGCGCCAGCAGCTTTTCTCAAGGGGGTCAGTACGAGCAGTACCTC.

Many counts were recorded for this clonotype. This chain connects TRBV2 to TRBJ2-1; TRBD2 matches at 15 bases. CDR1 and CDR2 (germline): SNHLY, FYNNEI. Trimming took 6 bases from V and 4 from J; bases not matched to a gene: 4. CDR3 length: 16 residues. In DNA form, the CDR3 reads TGTGCCAGCAGGCCGGGGACTAGCGGGGGGTACAATGAGCAGTTCTTC. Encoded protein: CASRPGTSGGYNEQFF.

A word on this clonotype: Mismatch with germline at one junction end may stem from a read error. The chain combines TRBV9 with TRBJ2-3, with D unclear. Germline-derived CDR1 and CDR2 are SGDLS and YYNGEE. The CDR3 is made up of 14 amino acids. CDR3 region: CASSGASGPDTRYF. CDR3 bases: TGTGCCAGCAGCGGCGCGTCTGGCCCAGATACGCGGTATTTT.

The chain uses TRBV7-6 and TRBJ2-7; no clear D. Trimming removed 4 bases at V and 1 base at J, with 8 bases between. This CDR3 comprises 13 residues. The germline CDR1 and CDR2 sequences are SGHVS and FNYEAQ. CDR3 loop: CASSSDISYEQYF. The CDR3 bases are TGTGCCAGCAGCTCCGACATTTCCTACGAGCAGTACTTC.

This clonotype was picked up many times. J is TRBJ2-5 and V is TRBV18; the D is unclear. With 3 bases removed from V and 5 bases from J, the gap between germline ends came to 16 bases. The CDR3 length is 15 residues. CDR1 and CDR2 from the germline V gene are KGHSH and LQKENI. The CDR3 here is CASSPETTSGETQYF. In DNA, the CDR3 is TGTGCCAGCTCACCCGAAACGACCTCTGGGGAGACCCAGTACTTC.

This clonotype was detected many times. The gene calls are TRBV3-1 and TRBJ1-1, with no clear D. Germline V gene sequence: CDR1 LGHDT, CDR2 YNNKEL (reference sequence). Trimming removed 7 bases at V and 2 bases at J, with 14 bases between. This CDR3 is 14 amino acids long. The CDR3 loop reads CASTDWEKNTEAFF. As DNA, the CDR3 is TGTGCCAGCACCGACTGGGAGAAAAACACTGAAGCTTTCTTT.

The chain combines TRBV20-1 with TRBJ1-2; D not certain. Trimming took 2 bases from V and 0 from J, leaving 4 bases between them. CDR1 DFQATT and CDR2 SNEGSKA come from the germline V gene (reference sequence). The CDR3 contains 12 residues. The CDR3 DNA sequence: TGCAGTGCTAGATCTGCTAACTATGGCTACACCTTC. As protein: CSARSANYGYTF.

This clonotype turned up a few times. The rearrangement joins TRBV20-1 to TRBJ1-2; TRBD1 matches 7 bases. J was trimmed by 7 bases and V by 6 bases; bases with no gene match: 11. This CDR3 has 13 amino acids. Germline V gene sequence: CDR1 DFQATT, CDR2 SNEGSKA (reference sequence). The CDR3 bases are TGCAGTGCGCCGGGACAGAGGGAGGGTGGCTACACCTTC. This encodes CSAPGQREGGYTF.

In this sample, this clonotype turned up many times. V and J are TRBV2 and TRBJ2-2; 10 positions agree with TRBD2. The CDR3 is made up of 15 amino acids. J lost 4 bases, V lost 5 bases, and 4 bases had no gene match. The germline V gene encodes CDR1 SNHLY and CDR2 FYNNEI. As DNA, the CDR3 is TGTGCCAGCAGTCCCGGACTAGCGGTCACCGGGGAGCTGTTTTTT. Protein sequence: CASSPGLAVTGELFF.

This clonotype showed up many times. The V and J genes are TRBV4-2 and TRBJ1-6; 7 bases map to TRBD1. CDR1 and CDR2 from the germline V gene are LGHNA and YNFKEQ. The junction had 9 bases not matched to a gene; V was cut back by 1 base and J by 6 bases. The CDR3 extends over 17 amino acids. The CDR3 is CASSQVRTAGGNSPLHF. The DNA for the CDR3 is TGTGCCAGCAGCCAAGTTAGAACGGCAGGGGGTAATTCACCCCTCCACTTT.

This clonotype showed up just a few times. The CDR3 coding sequence is TGCAGTGCTAGAGAAGCGGGGGGCTATACTAGCACAGATACGCAGTATTTT. It codes for CSAREAGGYTSTDTQYF. This chain uses TRBV20-1 with TRBJ2-3; 9 bases line up with TRBD2. The J segment lost 0 bases and the V segment lost 0 bases, leaving 7 bases of the junction unmatched. The CDR3 has 17 amino acids. Per the germline V gene, CDR1 is DFQATT and CDR2 is SNEGSKA (reference sequence).

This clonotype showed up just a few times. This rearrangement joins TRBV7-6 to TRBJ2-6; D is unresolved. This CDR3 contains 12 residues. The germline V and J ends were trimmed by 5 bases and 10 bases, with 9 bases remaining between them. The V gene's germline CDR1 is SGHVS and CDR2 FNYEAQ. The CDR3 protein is CASSGDENVLTF. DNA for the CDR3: TGTGCCAGCAGCGGGGATGAGAACGTCCTGACTTTC.

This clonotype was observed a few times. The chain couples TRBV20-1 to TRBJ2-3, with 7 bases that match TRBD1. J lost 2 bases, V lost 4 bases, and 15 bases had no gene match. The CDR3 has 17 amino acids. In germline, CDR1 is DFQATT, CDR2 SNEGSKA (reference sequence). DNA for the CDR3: TGCAGTGCTACCGTACCGACAGGGCCTTACCTCACAGATACGCAGTATTTT. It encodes CSATVPTGPYLTDTQYF.

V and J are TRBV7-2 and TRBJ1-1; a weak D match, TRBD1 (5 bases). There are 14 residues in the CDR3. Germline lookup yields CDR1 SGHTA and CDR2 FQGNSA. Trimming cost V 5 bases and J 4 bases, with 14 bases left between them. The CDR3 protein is CASSQSSRGTEAFF. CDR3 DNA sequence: TGTGCCAGCAGCCAAAGTAGTAGGGGCACTGAAGCTTTCTTT.

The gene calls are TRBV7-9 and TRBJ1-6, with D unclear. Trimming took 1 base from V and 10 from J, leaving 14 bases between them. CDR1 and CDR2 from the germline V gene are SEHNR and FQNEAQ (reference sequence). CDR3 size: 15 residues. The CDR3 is CASSLGSAPGSPLHF. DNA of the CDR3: TGTGCCAGCAGCTTAGGGTCGGCTCCGGGATCACCCCTCCACTTT.

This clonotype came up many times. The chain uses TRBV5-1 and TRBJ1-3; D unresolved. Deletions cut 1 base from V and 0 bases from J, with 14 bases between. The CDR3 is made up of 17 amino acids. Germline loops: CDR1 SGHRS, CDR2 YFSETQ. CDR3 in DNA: TGCGCCAGCAGCTTGTCGGCAGACACAAGCTCTGGAAACACCATATATTTT. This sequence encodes CASSLSADTSSGNTIYF.

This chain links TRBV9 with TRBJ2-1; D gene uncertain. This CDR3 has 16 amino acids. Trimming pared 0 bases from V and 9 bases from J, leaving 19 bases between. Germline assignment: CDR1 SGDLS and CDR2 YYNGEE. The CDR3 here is CASSVVVKPQSGEQFF. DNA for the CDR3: TGTGCCAGCAGCGTAGTAGTAAAACCACAATCGGGTGAGCAGTTCTTC. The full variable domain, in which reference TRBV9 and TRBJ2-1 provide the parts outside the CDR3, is DSGVTQTPKHLITATGQRVTLRCSPRSGDLSVYWYQQSLDQGLQFLIQYYNGEERAKGNILERFSAQQFPDLHSELNLSSLELGDSALYFCASSVVVKPQSGEQFFGPGTRLTVL.

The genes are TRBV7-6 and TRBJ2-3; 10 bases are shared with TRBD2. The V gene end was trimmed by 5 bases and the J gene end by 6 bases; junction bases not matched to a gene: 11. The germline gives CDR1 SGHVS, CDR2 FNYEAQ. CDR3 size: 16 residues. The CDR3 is CASSDLLAGSWDTQYF. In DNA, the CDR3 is TGTGCCAGCAGCGATTTACTAGCGGGGAGCTGGGATACGCAGTATTTT.

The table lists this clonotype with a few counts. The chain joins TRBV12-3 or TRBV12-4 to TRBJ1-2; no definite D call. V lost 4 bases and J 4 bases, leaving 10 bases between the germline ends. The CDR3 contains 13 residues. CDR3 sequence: CASSSNGPYGYTF. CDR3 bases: TGTGCCAGCAGTTCGAACGGTCCCTATGGCTACACCTTC.

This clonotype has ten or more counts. This CDR3 is CASSLEPGGAGNNQPQHF. The CDR3 region has the DNA TGTGCCAGCAGCTTGGAGCCAGGGGGCGCTGGGAACAATCAGCCCCAGCATTTT. The V gene is TRBV5-5, the J gene TRBJ1-5, with 8 bases aligning to TRBD1. There are 18 residues in the CDR3. J was trimmed by 3 bases and V by 0 bases; bases with no gene match: 11. CDR1 and CDR2 (germline): SGHKS, YYEKEE (reference sequence).

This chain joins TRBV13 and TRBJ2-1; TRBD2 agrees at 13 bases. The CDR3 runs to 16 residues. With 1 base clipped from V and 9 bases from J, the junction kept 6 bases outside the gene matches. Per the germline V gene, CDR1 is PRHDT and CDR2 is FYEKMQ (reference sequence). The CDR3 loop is CASSLEGLAGWGEQFF. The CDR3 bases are TGTGCCAGCAGCTTAGAGGGACTAGCGGGGTGGGGTGAGCAGTTCTTC.

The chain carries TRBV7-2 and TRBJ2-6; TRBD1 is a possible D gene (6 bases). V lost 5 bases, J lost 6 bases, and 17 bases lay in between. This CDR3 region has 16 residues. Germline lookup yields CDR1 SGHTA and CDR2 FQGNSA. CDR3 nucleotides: TGTGCCAGCAGCCCCGAGGGGGTTGTGGTGGCCAACGTCCTGACTTTC. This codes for CASSPEGVVVANVLTF.

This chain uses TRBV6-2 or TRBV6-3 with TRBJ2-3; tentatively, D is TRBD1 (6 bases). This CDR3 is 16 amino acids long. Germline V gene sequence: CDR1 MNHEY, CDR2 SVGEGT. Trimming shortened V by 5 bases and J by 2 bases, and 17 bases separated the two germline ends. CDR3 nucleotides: TGTGCCAGCAGTAACACCGACAGGTTGATCACAGATACGCAGTATTTT. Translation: CASSNTDRLITDTQYF.

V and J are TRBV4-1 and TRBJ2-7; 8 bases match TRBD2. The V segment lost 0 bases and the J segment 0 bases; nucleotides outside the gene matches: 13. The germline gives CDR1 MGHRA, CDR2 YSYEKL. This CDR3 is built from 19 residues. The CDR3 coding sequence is TGCGCCAGCAGCCAAGATCGGAGCGGGGGACGTCAGAGCTCCTACGAGCAGTACTTC. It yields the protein CASSQDRSGGRQSSYEQYF.